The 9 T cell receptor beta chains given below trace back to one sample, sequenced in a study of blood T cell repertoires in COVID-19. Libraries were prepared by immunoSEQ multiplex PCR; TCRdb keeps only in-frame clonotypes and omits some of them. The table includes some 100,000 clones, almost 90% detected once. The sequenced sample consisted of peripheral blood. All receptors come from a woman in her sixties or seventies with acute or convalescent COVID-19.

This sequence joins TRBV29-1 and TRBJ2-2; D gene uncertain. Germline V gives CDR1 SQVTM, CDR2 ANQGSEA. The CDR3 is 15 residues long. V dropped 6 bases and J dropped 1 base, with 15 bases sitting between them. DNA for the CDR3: TGCAGCGTCCTGCTAGGCAGTGGGAACACCGGGGAGCTGTTTTTT. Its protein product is CSVLLGSGNTGELFF.

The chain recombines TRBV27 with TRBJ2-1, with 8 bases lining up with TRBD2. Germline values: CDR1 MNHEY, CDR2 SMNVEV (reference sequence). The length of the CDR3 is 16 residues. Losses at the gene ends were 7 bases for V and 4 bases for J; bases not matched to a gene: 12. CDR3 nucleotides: TGTGCCAGCAACAACAGGAGGGCGGGGGGATACAATGAGCAGTTCTTC. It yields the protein CASNNRRAGGYNEQFF.

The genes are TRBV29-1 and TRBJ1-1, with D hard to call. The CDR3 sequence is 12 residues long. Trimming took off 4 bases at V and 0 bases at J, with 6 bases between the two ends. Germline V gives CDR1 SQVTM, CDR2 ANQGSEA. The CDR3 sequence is CSVVRLNTEAFF. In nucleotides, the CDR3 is TGCAGCGTTGTCAGGTTGAACACTGAAGCTTTCTTT.

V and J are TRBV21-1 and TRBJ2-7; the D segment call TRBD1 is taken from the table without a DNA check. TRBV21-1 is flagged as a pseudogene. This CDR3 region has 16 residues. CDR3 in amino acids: CASSLHSGQDAYEQYF. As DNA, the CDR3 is TGTGCCAGCAGCTTACACTCGGGACAGGATGCCTACGAGCAGTACTTC.

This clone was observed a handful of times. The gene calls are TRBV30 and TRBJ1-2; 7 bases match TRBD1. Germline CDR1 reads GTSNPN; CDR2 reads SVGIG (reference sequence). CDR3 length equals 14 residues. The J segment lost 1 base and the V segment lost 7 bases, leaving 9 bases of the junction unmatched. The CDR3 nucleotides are TGTGCCTCAATAAAGGGGGCTGGTAACTATGGCTACACCTTC. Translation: CASIKGAGNYGYTF. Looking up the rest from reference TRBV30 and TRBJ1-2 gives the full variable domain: SQTIHQWPATLVQPVGSPLSLECTVEGTSNPNLYWYRQAAGRGLQLLFYSVGIGQISSEVPQNLSASRPQDRQFILSSKKLLLSDSGFYLCASIKGAGNYGYTFGSGTRLTVV.

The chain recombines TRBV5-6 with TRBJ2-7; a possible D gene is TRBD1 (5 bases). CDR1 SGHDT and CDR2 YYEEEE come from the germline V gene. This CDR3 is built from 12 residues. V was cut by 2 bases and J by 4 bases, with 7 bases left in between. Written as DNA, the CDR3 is TGTGCCAGCAGCTTAGGGGTTTACGAGCAGTACTTC. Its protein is CASSLGVYEQYF.

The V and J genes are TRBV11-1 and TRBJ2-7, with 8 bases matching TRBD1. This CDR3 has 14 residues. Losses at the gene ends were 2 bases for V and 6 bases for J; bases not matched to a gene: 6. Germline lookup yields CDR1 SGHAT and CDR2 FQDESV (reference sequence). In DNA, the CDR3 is TGTGCCAGCAGCTTACAGGGGGCTGTCCTCGAGCAGTACTTC. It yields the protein CASSLQGAVLEQYF.

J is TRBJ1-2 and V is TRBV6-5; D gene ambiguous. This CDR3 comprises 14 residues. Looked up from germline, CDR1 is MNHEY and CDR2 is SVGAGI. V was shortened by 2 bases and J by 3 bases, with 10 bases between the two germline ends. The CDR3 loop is CASSYSGAYYGYTF. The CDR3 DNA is TGTGCCAGCAGTTACAGCGGCGCGTACTATGGCTACACCTTC.

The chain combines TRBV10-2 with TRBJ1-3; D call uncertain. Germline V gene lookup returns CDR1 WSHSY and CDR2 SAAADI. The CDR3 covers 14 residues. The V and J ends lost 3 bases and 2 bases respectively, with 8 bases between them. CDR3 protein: CASSDGVAGNTIYF. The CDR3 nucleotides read TGCGCCAGCAGTGACGGAGTGGCTGGAAACACCATATATTTT.